This TCR beta chain was identified in a study of T cell repertoires in cytomegalovirus infection. On the study more broadly: Alongside well-studied HLA-B-restricted CMV epitopes, recently identified HLA-C-restricted CMV epitopes were also used. Indications of both CMV infection and matching HLA type were provided by public TCR beta signatures.

Study-level findings and limits: Totalled public TCR beta family frequency picked out people who carried CMV plus the relevant HLA. Ex vivo responses were dominated by HLA-C-restricted CMV-specific TCR beta clonotypes.

Germline assignment: CDR1 MGHRA and CDR2 YSYEKL. CDR3 length: 17 residues. V gave up 4 bases and J gave up 5 bases; unmatched junction bases: 10. To note about this clonotype: Its target is unknown.

In TCRdb, the reads were re-called with MiXCR into one record per CDR3 protein. In the table there are some 940,000 distinct CDR3 sequences, about a third of which are singletons. The starting material was cultured CD8+ T cells from PBMCs, obtained from culture after CMV antigen stimulation. The V and J genes are TRBV4-1 and TRBJ2-3; TRBD2 matches at 12 bases. This TCR derives from a human donor in good health (CMV status not recorded). Some clones in this sample may be carry-over from other donors' samples. CDR3 protein: CASSLTLAGGRGDTQYF. The CDR3 bases are TGCGCCAGCAGCCTCACCCTAGCGGGGGGGCGGGGAGATACGCAGTATTTT.